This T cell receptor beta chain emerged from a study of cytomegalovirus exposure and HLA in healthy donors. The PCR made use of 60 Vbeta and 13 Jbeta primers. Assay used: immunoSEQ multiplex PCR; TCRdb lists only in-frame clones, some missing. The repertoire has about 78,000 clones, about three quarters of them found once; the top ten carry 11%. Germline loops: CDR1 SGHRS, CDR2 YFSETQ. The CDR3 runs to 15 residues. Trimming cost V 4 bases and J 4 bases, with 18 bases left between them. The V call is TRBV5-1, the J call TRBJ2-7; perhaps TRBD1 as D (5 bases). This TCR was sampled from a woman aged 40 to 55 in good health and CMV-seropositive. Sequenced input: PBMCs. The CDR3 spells CASSPLTRDPYEQYF. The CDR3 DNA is TGCGCCAGCAGCCCTCTTACCAGGGATCCTTACGAGCAGTACTTC.